This T cell receptor beta chain emerged from a study of shared T cell receptors in the human thymus. This CDR3 has 12 amino acids. J lost 6 bases, V lost 4 bases, and 3 bases had no gene match. Germline-derived CDR1 and CDR2 are KGHSH and LQKENI. Assay used: immunoSEQ multiplex PCR; TCRdb lists only in-frame clones, some missing. The table has 540,000 or so clones, around 78% seen once. This clone has a handful of counts. The same data also contributed to another study, on human thymus T cells. That work adds: It was healthy Finnish infants having corrective surgery for congenital heart defects who were the donors. In corrective heart surgery, resections were taken, and these provided the thymus tissue. Thymic and blood repertoires appeared to carry a bias in their V and J gene usage. Thymic repertoires of unrelated individuals were reported in related research to overlap highly.

The sample consisted of thymocytes. The receptor comes from a boy younger than two with a congenital heart defect. V usage is TRBV18 and J usage is TRBJ2-7; 7 nucleotides line up with TRBD1. The CDR3 nucleotides read TGTGCCAGCTCACGACACAGGGGCGAGCAGTACTTC. Translating it yields CASSRHRGEQYF.